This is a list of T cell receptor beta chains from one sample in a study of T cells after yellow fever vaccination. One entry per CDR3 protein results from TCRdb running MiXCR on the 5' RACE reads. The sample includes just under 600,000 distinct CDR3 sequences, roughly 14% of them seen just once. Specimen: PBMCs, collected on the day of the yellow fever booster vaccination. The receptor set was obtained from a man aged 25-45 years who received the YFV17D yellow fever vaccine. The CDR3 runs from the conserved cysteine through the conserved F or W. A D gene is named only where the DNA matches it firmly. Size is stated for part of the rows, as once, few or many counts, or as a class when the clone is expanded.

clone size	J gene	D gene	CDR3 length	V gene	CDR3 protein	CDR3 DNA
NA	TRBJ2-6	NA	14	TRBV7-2	CASSPRGKTNVLTF	TGTGCCAGCAGCCCCCGGGGAAAAACCAACGTCCTGACTTTC
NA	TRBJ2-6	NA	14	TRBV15	CATSRPTGANVLTF	TGTGCCACCAGCAGACCCACCGGTGCCAACGTCCTGACTTTC
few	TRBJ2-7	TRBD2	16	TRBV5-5	CASSRVWTSGTYEQYF	TGTGCCAGCAGCCGAGTATGGACTAGCGGAACCTACGAGCAGTACTTC
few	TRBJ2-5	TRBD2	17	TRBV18	CASSPLRTSGSQETQYF	TGTGCCAGCTCACCACTCCGTACTAGCGGGTCCCAAGAGACCCAGTACTTC
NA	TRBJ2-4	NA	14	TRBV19	CASNGGRPKNIQYF	TGTGCCAGTAATGGAGGACGGCCCAAAAACATTCAGTACTTC
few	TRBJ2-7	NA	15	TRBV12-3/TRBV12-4	CASSLAAGASAQQYF	TGTGCCAGCAGTTTAGCCGCGGGCGCTAGCGCACAGCAGTACTTC
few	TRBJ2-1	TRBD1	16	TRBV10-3	CAISEKRTGGRDEQFF	TGTGCCATCAGTGAGAAGAGGACAGGGGGTCGCGATGAGCAGTTCTTC
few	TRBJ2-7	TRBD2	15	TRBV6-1	CASSSGSPPNYEQYF	TGTGCCAGCAGTAGCGGGAGCCCCCCCAACTACGAGCAGTACTTC
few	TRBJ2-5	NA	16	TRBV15	CATSRDRTGGEETQYF	TGTGCCACCAGCAGAGATCGCACGGGGGGCGAAGAGACCCAGTACTTC
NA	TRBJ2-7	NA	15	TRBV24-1	CATSDLKGPIYEQYF	TGTGCCACCAGTGATTTAAAGGGACCAATATACGAGCAGTACTTC
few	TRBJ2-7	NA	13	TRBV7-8	CASSGLDSYEQYF	TGTGCCAGCTCCGGGCTGGATTCATACGAGCAGTACTTC
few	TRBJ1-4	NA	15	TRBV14	CASSQVRGRSEKLFF	TGTGCCAGCAGCCAAGTTCGCGGTAGGAGCGAAAAACTGTTTTTT
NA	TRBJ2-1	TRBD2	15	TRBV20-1	CSARDPSGSHNEQFF	TGCAGTGCTAGAGATCCTAGCGGGAGCCACAATGAGCAGTTCTTC
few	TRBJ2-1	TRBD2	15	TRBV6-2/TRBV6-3	CASSFRGSYYNEQFF	TGTGCCAGCAGTTTTCGCGGGAGCTACTACAATGAGCAGTTCTTC
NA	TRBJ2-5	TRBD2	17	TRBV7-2	CASSRGWTSGNQETQYF	TGTGCCAGCAGCCGAGGTTGGACTAGCGGGAACCAAGAGACCCAGTACTTC
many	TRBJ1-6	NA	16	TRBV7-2	CASSPTRGVRDSPLHF	TGTGCCAGCAGCCCTACCCGCGGGGTCCGGGATTCACCCCTCCACTTT
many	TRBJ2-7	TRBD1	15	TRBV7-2	CASSLGQGLGYEQYF	TGTGCCAGCAGCTTAGGACAGGGGCTAGGATACGAGCAGTACTTC
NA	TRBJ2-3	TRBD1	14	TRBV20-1	CSALGGQGADTQYF	TGCAGTGCTTTAGGGGGACAGGGGGCAGATACGCAGTATTTT
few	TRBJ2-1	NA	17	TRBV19	CASTPTDPRVLYNEQFF	TGTGCCAGTACACCGACAGACCCCCGAGTCCTCTACAATGAGCAGTTCTTC
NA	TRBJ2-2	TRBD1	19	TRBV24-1	CATSDFGAHTGGKDGELFF	TGTGCCACCAGTGATTTCGGGGCCCACACAGGGGGCAAGGACGGGGAGCTGTTTTTT
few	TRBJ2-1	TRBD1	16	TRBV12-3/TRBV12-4	CASSFWTGSSYNEQFF	TGTGCCAGCAGTTTCTGGACAGGGAGCTCCTACAATGAGCAGTTCTTC
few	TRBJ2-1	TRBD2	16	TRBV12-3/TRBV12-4	CASSFLPLAGNNEQFF	TGTGCCAGCAGTTTCCTGCCCCTAGCGGGAAACAATGAGCAGTTCTTC
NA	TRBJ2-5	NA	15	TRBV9	CASSASPSPEETQYF	TGTGCCAGCAGCGCTTCCCCTTCCCCCGAAGAGACCCAGTACTTC
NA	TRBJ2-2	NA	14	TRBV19	CASSTGRNTGELFF	TGTGCCAGTAGTACGGGGCGAAACACCGGGGAGCTGTTTTTT
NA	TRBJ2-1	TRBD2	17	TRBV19	CASGQGTLAGDIDEQFF	TGTGCCAGTGGACAGGGCACACTAGCGGGAGACATCGATGAGCAGTTCTTC
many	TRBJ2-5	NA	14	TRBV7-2	CASSLASNQETQYF	TGTGCCAGCAGCTTAGCGAGCAACCAAGAGACCCAGTACTTC
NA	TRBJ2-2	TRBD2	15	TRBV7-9	CASSSKREGTGELFF	TGTGCCAGCAGCTCGAAGCGGGAAGGCACCGGGGAGCTGTTTTTT
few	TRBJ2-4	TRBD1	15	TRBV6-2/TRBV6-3	CASSYAGQGIGIQYF	TGTGCCAGCAGTTACGCGGGACAGGGGATAGGCATTCAGTACTTC
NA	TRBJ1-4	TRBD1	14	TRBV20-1	CSAMTTGLNEKLFF	TGCAGTGCTATGACGACAGGGCTAAATGAAAAACTGTTTTTT
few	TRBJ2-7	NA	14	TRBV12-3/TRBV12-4	CASSSSGRDYEQYF	TGTGCCAGCAGTTCCTCGGGACGGGACTACGAGCAGTACTTC
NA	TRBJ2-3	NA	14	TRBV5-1	CASTWEVDTDTQYF	TGCGCCAGCACGTGGGAGGTAGACACAGATACGCAGTATTTT
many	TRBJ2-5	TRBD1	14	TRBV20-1	CSATPTGRRETQYF	TGCAGTGCTACCCCGACAGGGCGGCGGGAGACCCAGTACTTC
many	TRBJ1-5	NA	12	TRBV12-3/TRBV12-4	CASSRPGGPQHF	TGTGCCAGCAGCCGCCCCGGGGGGCCCCAGCATTTT
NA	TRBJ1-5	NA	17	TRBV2	CATTNELLLNNNQPQHF	TGTGCCACCACGAACGAACTACTTCTGAATAACAATCAGCCCCAGCATTTT
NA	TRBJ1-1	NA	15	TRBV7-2	CASSLDAGLDTEAFF	TGTGCCAGCAGCTTAGACGCAGGGCTGGACACTGAAGCTTTCTTT
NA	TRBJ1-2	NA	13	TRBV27	CASSSNGAPGYTF	TGTGCCAGCAGTTCGAATGGGGCGCCAGGCTACACCTTC
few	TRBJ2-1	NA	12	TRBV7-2	CASSPSRVEQFF	TGTGCCAGCAGCCCCTCCAGGGTTGAGCAGTTCTTC
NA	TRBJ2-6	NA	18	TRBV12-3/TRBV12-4	CAISLYPLTGTGANVLTF	TGTGCCATCAGTTTATACCCCCTCACAGGGACTGGGGCCAACGTCCTGACTTTC
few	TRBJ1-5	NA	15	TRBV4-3	CASSLHRTENQPQHF	TGCGCCAGCAGCCTCCATAGGACAGAGAATCAGCCCCAGCATTTT
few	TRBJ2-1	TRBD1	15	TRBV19	CATRKGDRGLGEQFF	TGTGCCACTCGGAAGGGGGACAGGGGGCTCGGGGAGCAGTTCTTC
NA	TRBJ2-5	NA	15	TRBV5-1	CASSLEGVDHSAQYF	TGCGCCAGCAGCTTGGAGGGGGTCGACCATTCGGCCCAGTACTTC
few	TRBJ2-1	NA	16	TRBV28	CASTPGGSIGYNEQFF	TGTGCCAGCACTCCTGGGGGGAGCATCGGGTACAATGAGCAGTTCTTC
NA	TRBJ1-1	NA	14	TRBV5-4	CASSAYNRDTEAFF	TGTGCCAGCAGCGCGTACAATAGGGACACTGAAGCTTTCTTT